The T cell receptor (beta chain) under discussion was sequenced for a study of blood T cell repertoires in COVID-19. Overall study context: PBMCs, B-cell-depleted T cells, or T cells provided the cDNA or gDNA that made up the material.

This clone has only a few counts. This CDR3 is 16 amino acids long. V gave up 2 bases and J gave up 5 bases, with 19 bases separating them. From germline, CDR1 is MNHNS and CDR2 SASEGT. Authors' processing steps: Estimated nucleated cell counts came from reference gene primer amplification. Profiled with immunoSEQ multiplex PCR; TCRdb holds only in-frame clones, not every one. Clone size and the V and J calls come from that table; the DNA yielded D and trimming. The table lists over 100,000 clones, over 80% of them singletons, with 2% to 3% in the top ten. The TCR was taken from a man aged 45 to 65 with active COVID-19. The chain has TRBV6-1 and TRBJ2-7, with a possible D match to TRBD2 (7 bases). The sample was peripheral blood. The CDR3 DNA sequence: TGTGCCAGCAGTGAATGGTATGGGGGGGCCGGCGACGAGCAGTACTTC. Translation gives CASSEWYGGAGDEQYF.